These 17 T cell receptor beta chains were all obtained from the same sample, sequenced in a study of T cells after yellow fever vaccination. One entry per CDR3 protein results from TCRdb running MiXCR on the 5' RACE reads. The sample contains approximately 74,000 distinct CDR3 sequences, about 6% of which appear only once. Sequencing used CD4+ T cells sorted from PBMCs, obtained approximately 15 days after the first yellow fever vaccination. These receptors were taken from a man aged 18-30 years who received the YFV17D yellow fever vaccine.

At least ten counts were recorded for this clonotype. The chain uses TRBV6-5 and TRBJ2-3; D unclear. V dropped 4 bases and J dropped 0 bases, with 8 bases sitting between them. The CDR3 is 14 residues long. Germline CDR1 is MNHEY and CDR2 is SVGAGI. In DNA, the CDR3 is TGTGCCAGCAGTTTGCTAACTAGCACAGATACGCAGTATTTT. Protein: CASSLLTSTDTQYF.

Notes on this clonotype: A clone one base away is much larger, so this may be a read error. The chain carries TRBV11-2 and TRBJ2-7, with TRBD2 identical over 7 bases. Germline lookup yields CDR1 SGHAT and CDR2 FQNNGV. Trimming cost V 5 bases and J 0 bases; bases outside gene matches: 16. This CDR3 has 18 amino acids. The CDR3 here is CASSRRPSGHISSYEQYF. CDR3 coding DNA: TGTGCCAGCAGCCGTCGGCCTAGCGGTCATATAAGCTCCTACGAGCAGTACTTC.

This clonotype was recorded at least ten times. V gene TRBV5-1 combines with J gene TRBJ1-2; no reliable D call. Germline CDR1 reads SGHRS; CDR2 reads YFSETQ. This CDR3 spans 15 amino acids. V shed 4 bases and J shed 2 bases, with 15 bases lying between them. CDR3 in amino acids: CASSPMTVSNYGYTF. The CDR3 coding sequence is TGCGCCAGCAGCCCAATGACTGTATCAAACTATGGCTACACCTTC.

This clonotype has at least ten counts. V gene TRBV5-1 combines with J gene TRBJ1-3; no firm D call. V lost 4 bases and J lost 0, with 11 bases in between. The CDR3 sequence is 15 residues long. The V gene's germline CDR1 is SGHRS and CDR2 YFSETQ. The CDR3 sequence is CASSGTGDSGNTIYF. Here the CDR3 DNA reads TGCGCCAGCAGCGGAACCGGCGACTCTGGAAACACCATATATTTT.

The sample holds many counts of this clonotype. The chain employs TRBV5-1 and TRBJ2-7; 7 nucleotides align to TRBD2. The CDR3 has 14 amino acids. CDR1 is SGHRS, CDR2 YFSETQ, per germline. Trimming took 0 bases from V and 4 from J; bases not matched to a gene: 4. CDR3 loop: CASSLAASGYEQYF. The DNA for the CDR3 is TGCGCCAGCAGCTTGGCCGCTAGCGGATACGAGCAGTACTTC. The full variable domain, with the rest looked up from reference TRBV5-1 and TRBJ2-7, is KAGVTQTPRYLIKTRGQQVTLSCSPISGHRSVSWYQQTPGQGLQFLFEYFSETQRNKGNFPGRFSGRQFSNSRSEMNVSTLELGDSALYLCASSLAASGYEQYFGPGTRLTVT.

This rearrangement joins TRBV12-3 or TRBV12-4 to TRBJ1-2; D might be TRBD1 (5 bases). The CDR3 is made up of 12 amino acids. V gave up 5 bases and J gave up 3 bases, with 7 bases separating them. The CDR3 sequence: CASSRGDYGYTF. For the CDR3, the DNA is TGTGCCAGCAGTAGAGGGGACTATGGCTACACCTTC.

This clonotype was detected ten times or more. This chain connects TRBV7-2 to TRBJ2-3, with D uncertain. The V and J ends lost 5 bases and 4 bases respectively, with 10 bases between them. The CDR3 runs to 13 residues. Per germline, CDR1 SGHTA and CDR2 FQGNSA. For the CDR3, the DNA is TGTGCCAGCAGCGCCCACATGGCAGATACGCAGTATTTT. Protein: CASSAHMADTQYF.

Many counts were recorded for this clonotype. The V gene is TRBV27, the J gene TRBJ2-6; possibly TRBD2 for D (6 bases). V was cut by 3 bases and J by 0 bases, with 9 bases left in between. The CDR3 is 16 residues long. CDR1 MNHEY and CDR2 SMNVEV come from the germline V gene (reference sequence). The CDR3 loop is CASSLGLYSGANVLTF. The CDR3 DNA sequence: TGTGCCAGCAGTTTGGGACTGTACTCTGGGGCCAACGTCCTGACTTTC.

This clonotype came up a few times. The chain has TRBV12-3 or TRBV12-4 and TRBJ2-5, with D hard to call. Trimming took 3 bases from V and 5 from J, leaving 16 bases between them. This CDR3 spans 15 amino acids. The CDR3 spells CASSFWTPRRETQYF. CDR3 in DNA: TGTGCCAGCAGTTTTTGGACCCCCAGGCGGGAGACCCAGTACTTC.

Ten or more counts support this clonotype. V and J are TRBV7-8 and TRBJ2-5; D gene uncertain. The CDR3 loop spans 15 amino acids. Germline V gives CDR1 SGHVS, CDR2 FQNEAQ. Trimming removed 5 bases at V and 2 bases at J, with 15 bases between. CDR3: CASSPLGYLQETQYF. The CDR3 region has the DNA TGTGCCAGCAGCCCCTTGGGCTACCTACAAGAGACCCAGTACTTC. Using reference TRBV7-8 and TRBJ2-5 for the parts outside the CDR3, the full variable domain is GAGVSQSPRYKVAKRGQDVALRCDPISGHVSLFWYQQALGQGPEFLTYFQNEAQLDKSGLPSDRFFAERPEGSVSTLKIQRTQQEDSAVYLCASSPLGYLQETQYFGPGTRLLVL.

This clonotype was seen many times. The chain combines TRBV18 with TRBJ2-7; perhaps TRBD2 as D (5 bases). Germline V lookup: CDR1 KGHSH, CDR2 LQKENI. The ends were cut back, 6 bases at V and 10 bases at J, with 19 bases in the middle. This CDR3 contains 13 residues. Written as DNA, the CDR3 is TGTGCCAGCTCCGACCGGGCCGGGGTCGGTCAGTACGTC. Protein product: CASSDRAGVGQYV.

This clonotype has ten or more counts. J is TRBJ2-2 and V is TRBV7-3, with D unclear. CDR1 is SGHTA, CDR2 FQGTGA, per germline. The germline V and J ends were trimmed by 5 bases and 3 bases, with 4 bases remaining between them. CDR3 length equals 12 residues. CDR3 in DNA: TGTGCCAGCAGCCGATACACCGGGGAGCTGTTTTTT. Amino acid sequence: CASSRYTGELFF. Looking up the rest from reference TRBV7-3 and TRBJ2-2 gives the full variable domain: GAGVSQTPSNKVTEKGKYVELRCDPISGHTALYWYRQSLGQGPEFLIYFQGTGAADDSGLPNDRFFAVRPEGSVSTLKIQRTERGDSAVYLCASSRYTGELFFGEGSRLTVL.

This clonotype occurred many times. The chain uses TRBV18 and TRBJ1-5; D possibly corresponds to TRBD1 (6 bases). V was trimmed by 4 bases and J by 5 bases, leaving 9 bases between them. Germline-derived CDR1 and CDR2 are KGHSH and LQKENI. The CDR3 is 13 amino acids. The DNA for the CDR3 is TGTGCCAGCTCACGGGGGCGAGATCAGCCCCAGCATTTT. This codes for CASSRGRDQPQHF.

The table lists this clonotype with many counts. The V call is TRBV20-1, the J call TRBJ2-3; 12 bases match TRBD1. The CDR3 has 15 residues. V lost 0 bases to trimming and J lost 6 bases; unmatched junction nucleotides: 4. Germline assignment: CDR1 DFQATT and CDR2 SNEGSKA (reference sequence). The CDR3 region has the DNA TGCAGTGCTAGAGATTGGGACAGGGGGCCTGATACGCAGTATTTT. This sequence encodes CSARDWDRGPDTQYF.

This clonotype was counted many times. J is TRBJ1-1 and V is TRBV5-1, with 8 bases fitting TRBD1. With V trimmed by 4 bases and J by 3 bases, 8 bases remained unmatched. Germline lookup yields CDR1 SGHRS and CDR2 YFSETQ. CDR3 length: 15 residues. The chain's CDR3 is CASSPGQGRDTEAFF. In nucleotides, the CDR3 is TGCGCCAGCAGCCCCGGACAGGGTCGGGACACTGAAGCTTTCTTT.

This clonotype was observed many times. This sequence joins TRBV7-2 and TRBJ2-3; the D is unclear. This CDR3 region has 13 residues. V was pared by 2 bases and J by 2 bases, with 5 bases between. Per the germline V gene, CDR1 is SGHTA and CDR2 is FQGNSA. DNA of the CDR3: TGTGCCAGCAGCTTACAGGCCACAGATACGCAGTATTTT. Protein sequence: CASSLQATDTQYF.

This clonotype was observed many times. J is TRBJ2-7 and V is TRBV2, with a weak D call TRBD2 (6 bases). The ends were cut back, 2 bases at V and 0 bases at J, with 11 bases in the middle. The CDR3 length is 15 residues. In germline, CDR1 is SNHLY, CDR2 FYNNEI. CDR3 region: CASSEMGGLSYEQYF. CDR3 sequence (DNA): TGTGCCAGCAGTGAAATGGGGGGTCTCTCCTACGAGCAGTACTTC.